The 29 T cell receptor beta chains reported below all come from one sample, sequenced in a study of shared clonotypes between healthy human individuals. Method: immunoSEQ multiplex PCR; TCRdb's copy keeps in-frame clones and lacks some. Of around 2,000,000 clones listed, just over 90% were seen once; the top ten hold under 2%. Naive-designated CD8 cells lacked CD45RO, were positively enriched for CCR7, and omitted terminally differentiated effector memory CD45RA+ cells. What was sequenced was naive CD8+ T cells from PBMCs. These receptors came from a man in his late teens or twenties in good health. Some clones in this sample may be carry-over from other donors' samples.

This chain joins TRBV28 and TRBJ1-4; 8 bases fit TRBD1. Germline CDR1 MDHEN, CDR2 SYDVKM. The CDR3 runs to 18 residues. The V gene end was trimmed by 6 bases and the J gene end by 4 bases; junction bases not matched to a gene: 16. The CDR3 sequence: CASRRAPGTGEYNEKLFF. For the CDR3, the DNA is TGTGCCAGCAGACGCGCCCCCGGGACAGGAGAGTATAATGAAAAACTGTTTTTT.

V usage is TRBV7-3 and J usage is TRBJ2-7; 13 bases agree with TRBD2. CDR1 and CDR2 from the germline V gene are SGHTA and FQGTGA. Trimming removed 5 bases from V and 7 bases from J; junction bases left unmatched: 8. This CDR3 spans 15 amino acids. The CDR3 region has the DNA TGTGCCAGCAGCGTCGACGGGACTAGCGGGATGGAGCAGTACTTC. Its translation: CASSVDGTSGMEQYF.

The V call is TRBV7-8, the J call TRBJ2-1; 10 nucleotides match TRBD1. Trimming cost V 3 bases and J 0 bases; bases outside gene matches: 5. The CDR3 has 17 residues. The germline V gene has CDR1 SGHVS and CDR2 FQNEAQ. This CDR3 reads CASSLRTGGISYNEQFF. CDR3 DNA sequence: TGTGCCAGCAGCTTGCGGACAGGGGGAATCTCCTACAATGAGCAGTTCTTC.

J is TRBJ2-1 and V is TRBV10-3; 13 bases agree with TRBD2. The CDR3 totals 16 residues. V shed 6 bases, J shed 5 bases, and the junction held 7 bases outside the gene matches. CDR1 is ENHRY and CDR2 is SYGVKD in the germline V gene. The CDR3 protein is CAIRAGTSGTDNEQFF. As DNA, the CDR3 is TGTGCCATCAGGGCTGGGACTAGCGGGACTGACAATGAGCAGTTCTTC.

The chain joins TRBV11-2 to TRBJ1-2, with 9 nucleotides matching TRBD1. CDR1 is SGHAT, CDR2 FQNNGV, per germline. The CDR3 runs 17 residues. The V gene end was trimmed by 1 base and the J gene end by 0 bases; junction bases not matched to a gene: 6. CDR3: CASSLARTGASNYGYTF. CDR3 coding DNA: TGTGCCAGCAGCTTAGCTCGGACAGGGGCCTCTAACTATGGCTACACCTTC.

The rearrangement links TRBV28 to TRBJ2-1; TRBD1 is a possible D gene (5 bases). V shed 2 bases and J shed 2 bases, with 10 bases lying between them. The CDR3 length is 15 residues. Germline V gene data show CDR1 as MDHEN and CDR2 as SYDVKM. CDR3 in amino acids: CASSLEGEAYNEQFF. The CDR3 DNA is TGTGCCAGCAGTTTAGAAGGGGAAGCCTACAATGAGCAGTTCTTC.

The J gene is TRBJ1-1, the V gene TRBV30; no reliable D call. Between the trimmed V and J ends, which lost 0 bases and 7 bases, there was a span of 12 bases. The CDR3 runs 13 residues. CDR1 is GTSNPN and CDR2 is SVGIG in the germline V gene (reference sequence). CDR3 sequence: CAWSVTGSHEAFF. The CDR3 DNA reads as TGTGCCTGGAGTGTAACGGGGTCCCATGAAGCTTTCTTT.

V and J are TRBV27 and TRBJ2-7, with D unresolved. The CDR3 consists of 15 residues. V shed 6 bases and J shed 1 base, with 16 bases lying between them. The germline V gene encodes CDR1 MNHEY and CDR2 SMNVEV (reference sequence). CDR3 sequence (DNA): TGTGCCAGCAGCCCTCTAGGCCTATCTTCCTACGAGCAGTACTTC. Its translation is CASSPLGLSSYEQYF.

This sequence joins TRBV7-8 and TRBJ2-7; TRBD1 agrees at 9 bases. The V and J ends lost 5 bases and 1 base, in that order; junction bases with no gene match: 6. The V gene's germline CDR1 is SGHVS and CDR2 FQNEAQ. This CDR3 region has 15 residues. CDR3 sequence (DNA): TGTGCCAGCAGCGGACCCGGGACAGGGTCCTACGAGCAGTACTTC. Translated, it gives CASSGPGTGSYEQYF.

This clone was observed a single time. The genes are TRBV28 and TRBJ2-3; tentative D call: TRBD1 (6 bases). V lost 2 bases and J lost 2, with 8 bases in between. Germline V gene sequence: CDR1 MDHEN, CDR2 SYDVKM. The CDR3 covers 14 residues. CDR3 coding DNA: TGTGCCAGCAGTTTAGGACAGTTCACAGATACGCAGTATTTT. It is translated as CASSLGQFTDTQYF.

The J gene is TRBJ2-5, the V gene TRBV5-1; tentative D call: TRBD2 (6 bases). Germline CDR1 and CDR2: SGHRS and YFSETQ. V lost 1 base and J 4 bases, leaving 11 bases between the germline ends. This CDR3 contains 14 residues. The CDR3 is CASSLTGRLETQYF. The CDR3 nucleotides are TGCGCCAGCAGCTTGACGGGGAGGTTAGAGACCCAGTACTTC.

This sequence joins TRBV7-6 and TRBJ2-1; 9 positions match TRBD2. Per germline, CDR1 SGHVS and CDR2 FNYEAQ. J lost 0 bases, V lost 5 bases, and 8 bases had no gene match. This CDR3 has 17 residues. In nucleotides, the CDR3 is TGTGCCAGCAGCCCCCAGACTAGCGGTAGCTCCTACAATGAGCAGTTCTTC. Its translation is CASSPQTSGSSYNEQFF.

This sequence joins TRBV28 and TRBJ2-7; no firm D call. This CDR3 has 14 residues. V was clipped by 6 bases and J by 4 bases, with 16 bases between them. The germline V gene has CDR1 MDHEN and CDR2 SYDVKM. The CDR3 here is CASSLEGGVYEQYF. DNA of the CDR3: TGTGCCAGCAGCTTGGAAGGCGGAGTATACGAGCAGTACTTC.

CDR3 protein: CSVDSGQDSYEQYF. CDR3 nucleotide sequence: TGCAGCGTTGATTCTGGTCAGGACTCCTACGAGCAGTACTTC. The chain links TRBV29-1 to TRBJ2-7; no clear D. Germline V gives CDR1 SQVTM, CDR2 ANQGSEA. The CDR3 is 14 residues long. V was trimmed by 3 bases and J by 0 bases, leaving 12 bases between them.

DNA of the CDR3: TGTGCCAGCAGGCCTCCAGGGTCCCACGAGCAGTACTTC. Encoded protein: CASRPPGSHEQYF. The chain uses TRBV28 and TRBJ2-7; weak D call: TRBD1 (5 bases). Deletions cut 6 bases from V and 5 bases from J, with 14 bases between. Germline CDR1 MDHEN, CDR2 SYDVKM. The length of the CDR3 is 13 residues.

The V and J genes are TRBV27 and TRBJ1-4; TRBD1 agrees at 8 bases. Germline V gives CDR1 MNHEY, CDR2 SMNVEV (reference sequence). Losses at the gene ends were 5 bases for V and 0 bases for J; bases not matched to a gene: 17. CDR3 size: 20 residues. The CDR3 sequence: CASSPWGQAKGGATNEKLFF. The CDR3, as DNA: TGTGCCAGCAGTCCGTGGGGACAGGCCAAAGGGGGAGCAACTAATGAAAAACTGTTTTTT. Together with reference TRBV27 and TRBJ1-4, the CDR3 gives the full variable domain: EAQVTQNPRYLITVTGKKLTVTCSQNMNHEYMSWYRQDPGLGLRQIYYSMNVEVTDKGDVPEGYKVSRKEKRNFPLILESPSPNQTSLYFCASSPWGQAKGGATNEKLFFGSGTQLSVL.

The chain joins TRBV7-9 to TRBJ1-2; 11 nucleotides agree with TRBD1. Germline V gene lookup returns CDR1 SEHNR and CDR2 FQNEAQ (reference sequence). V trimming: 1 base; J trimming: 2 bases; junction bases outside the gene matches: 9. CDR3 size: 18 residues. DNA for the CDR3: TGTGCCAGCAGCTTAGGGATTCACCGGGACAGGGGGAACTATGGCTACACCTTC. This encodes CASSLGIHRDRGNYGYTF. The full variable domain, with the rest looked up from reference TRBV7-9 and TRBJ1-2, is DTGVSQNPRHKITKRGQNVTFRCDPISEHNRLYWYRQTLGQGPEFLTYFQNEAQLEKSRLLSDRFSAERPKGSFSTLEIQRTEQGDSAMYLCASSLGIHRDRGNYGYTFGSGTRLTVV.

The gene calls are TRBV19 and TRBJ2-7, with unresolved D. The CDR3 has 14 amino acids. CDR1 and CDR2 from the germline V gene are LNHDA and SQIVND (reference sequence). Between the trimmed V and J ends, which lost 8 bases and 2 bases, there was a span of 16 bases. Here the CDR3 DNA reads TGTGCCAGTCGTGACCCTAGACGACCCTACGAGCAGTACTTC. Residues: CASRDPRRPYEQYF.

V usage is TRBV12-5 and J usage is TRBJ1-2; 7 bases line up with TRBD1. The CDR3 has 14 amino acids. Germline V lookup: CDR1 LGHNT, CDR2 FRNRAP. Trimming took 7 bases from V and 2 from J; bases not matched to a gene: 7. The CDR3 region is CASATGFQNYGYTF. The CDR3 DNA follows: TGTGCTAGTGCGACAGGGTTTCAGAACTATGGCTACACCTTC.

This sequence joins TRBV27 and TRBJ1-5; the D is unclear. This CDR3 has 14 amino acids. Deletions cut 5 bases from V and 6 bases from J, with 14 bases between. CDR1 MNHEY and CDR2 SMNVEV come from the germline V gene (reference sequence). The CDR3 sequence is CASSPGFPSQPQHF. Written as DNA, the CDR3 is TGTGCCAGCAGTCCGGGTTTCCCCAGTCAGCCCCAGCATTTT.

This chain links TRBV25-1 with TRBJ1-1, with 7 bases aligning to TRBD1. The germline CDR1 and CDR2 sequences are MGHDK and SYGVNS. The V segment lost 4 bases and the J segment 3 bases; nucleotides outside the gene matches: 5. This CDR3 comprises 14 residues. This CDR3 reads CASSGRDRDTEAFF. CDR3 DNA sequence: TGTGCCAGCAGTGGCCGGGACAGAGACACTGAAGCTTTCTTT.

This CDR3 is CASSPRDREDPNHGYTF. The CDR3 DNA is TGTGCCAGCAGCCCCCGGGACAGGGAAGACCCCAATCATGGCTACACCTTC. The chain has TRBV14 and TRBJ1-2; 9 positions agree with TRBD1. Losses at the gene ends were 4 bases for V and 6 bases for J; bases not matched to a gene: 15. The CDR3 totals 17 residues. Germline loops: CDR1 SGHDN, CDR2 FVKESK.

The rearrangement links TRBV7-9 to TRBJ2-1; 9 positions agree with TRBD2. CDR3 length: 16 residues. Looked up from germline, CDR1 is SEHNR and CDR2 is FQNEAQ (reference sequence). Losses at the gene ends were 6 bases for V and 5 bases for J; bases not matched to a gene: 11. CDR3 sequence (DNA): TGTGCCAGCAGTCCAGGGCTGGGACTAGCCGACAATGAGCAGTTCTTC. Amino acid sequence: CASSPGLGLADNEQFF.

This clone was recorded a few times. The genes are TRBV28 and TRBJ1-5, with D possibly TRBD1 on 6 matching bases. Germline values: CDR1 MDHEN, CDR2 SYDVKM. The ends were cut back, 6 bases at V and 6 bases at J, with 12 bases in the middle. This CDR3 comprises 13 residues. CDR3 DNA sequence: TGTGCCAGCAGCTTCACAGGGTTTCAGCCCCAGCATTTT. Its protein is CASSFTGFQPQHF.

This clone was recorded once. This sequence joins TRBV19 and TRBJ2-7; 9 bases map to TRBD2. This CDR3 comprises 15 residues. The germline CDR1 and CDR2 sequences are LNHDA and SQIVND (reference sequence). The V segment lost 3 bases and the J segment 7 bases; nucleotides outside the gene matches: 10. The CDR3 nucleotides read TGTGCCAGTAGTATCCAGGCTAGCGGGACGGGGGAGCAGTACTTC. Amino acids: CASSIQASGTGEQYF.

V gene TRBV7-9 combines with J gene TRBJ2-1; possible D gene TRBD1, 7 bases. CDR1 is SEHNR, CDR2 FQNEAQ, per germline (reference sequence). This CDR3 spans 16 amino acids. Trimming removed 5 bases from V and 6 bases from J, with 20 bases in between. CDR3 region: CASSPQEGALSNEQFF. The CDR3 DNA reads TGTGCCAGCAGCCCCCAGGAGGGGGCCCTATCCAATGAGCAGTTCTTC.

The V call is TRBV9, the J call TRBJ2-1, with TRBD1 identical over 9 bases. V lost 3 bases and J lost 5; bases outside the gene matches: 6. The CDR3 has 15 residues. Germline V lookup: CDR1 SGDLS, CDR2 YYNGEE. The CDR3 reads CASSASGTGNNEQFF. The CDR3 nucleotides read TGTGCCAGCAGCGCTTCCGGGACAGGGAACAATGAGCAGTTCTTC.

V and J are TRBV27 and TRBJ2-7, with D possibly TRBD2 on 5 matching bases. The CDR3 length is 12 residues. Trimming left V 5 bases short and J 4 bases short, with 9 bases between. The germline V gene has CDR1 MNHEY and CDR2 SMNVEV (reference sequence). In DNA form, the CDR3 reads TGTGCCAGCAGTCACCCGGGGTACGAGCAGTACTTC. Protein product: CASSHPGYEQYF.

The CDR3 nucleotides read TGCGCCAGCAGCCCCCTAGCGGGAGGGCCTGAGTTCCCATACAATGAGCAGTTCTTC. Protein product: CASSPLAGGPEFPYNEQFF. V gene TRBV4-3 combines with J gene TRBJ2-1; 12 positions agree with TRBD2. Germline V gene sequence: CDR1 LGHNA, CDR2 YSLEER. V gave up 4 bases and J gave up 4 bases; unmatched junction bases: 14. This CDR3 region has 19 residues.